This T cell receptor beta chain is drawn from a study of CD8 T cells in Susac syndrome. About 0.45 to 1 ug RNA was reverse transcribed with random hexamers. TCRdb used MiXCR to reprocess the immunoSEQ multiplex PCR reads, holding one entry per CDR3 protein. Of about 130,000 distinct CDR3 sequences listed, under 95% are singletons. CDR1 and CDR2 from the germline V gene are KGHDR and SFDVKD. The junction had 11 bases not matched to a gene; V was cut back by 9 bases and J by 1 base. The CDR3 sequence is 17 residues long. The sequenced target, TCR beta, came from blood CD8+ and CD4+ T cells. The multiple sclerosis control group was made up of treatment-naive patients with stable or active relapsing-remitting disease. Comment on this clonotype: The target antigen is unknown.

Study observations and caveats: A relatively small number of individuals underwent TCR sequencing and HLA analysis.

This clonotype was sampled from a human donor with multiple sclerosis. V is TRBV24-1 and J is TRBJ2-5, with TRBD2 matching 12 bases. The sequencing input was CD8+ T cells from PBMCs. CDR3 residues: CATSADGTSGPQETQYF. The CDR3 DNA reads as TGTGCCACCTCCGCGGACGGGACTAGCGGGCCCCAAGAGACCCAGTACTTC.